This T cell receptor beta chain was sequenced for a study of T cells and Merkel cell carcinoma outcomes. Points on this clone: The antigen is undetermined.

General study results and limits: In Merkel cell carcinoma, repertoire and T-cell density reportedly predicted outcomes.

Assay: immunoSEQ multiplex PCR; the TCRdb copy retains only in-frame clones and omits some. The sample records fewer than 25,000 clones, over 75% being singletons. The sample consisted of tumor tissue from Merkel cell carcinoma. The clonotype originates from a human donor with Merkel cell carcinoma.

CDR3 in amino acids: CASSGRDKDYYEQYF. As DNA, the CDR3 is TGTGCCAGCAGTGGGAGGGACAAGGACTACTACGAGCAGTACTTC. V is TRBV25-1 and J is TRBJ2-7; D tentatively reads TRBD1 or TRBD2 (6 bases each). V shed 4 bases and J shed 3 bases, with 16 bases lying between them. The germline V gene encodes CDR1 MGHDK and CDR2 SYGVNS. This CDR3 region has 15 residues.